This TCR beta chain is from a study of response to subunit inactivated influenza vaccine. Using its own MiXCR run on the RT-PCR reads, TCRdb lists one record per CDR3 protein. The sample includes 530,000 or so distinct CDR3 sequences, approximately 10% of them seen just once. This clonotype came up a few times. Its specificity is not known. The CDR3 is 17 amino acids. CDR1 and CDR2 from the germline V gene are LGHDT and YNNKEL (reference sequence). V lost 0 bases and J lost 9, with 23 bases in between. Study findings and constraints: Authors proposed each seasonal influenza vaccination draws in few new T cells.

The rearrangement uses TRBV3-1 and TRBJ2-5; a weak D match, TRBD1 (6 bases). The clonotype was recovered from a man between 45 and 60 years old who received an inactivated influenza vaccine. The material sequenced was PBMCs from blood, taken on the day of vaccination. Here the CDR3 DNA reads TGTGCCAGCAGCCAAGATACCCGAGGGACACGTCTTGGGGCCCAGTACTTC. Translation: CASSQDTRGTRLGAQYF.